The rows below give T cell receptor beta chains drawn from one sample of a study of blood T cell repertoires in COVID-19. Measured with immunoSEQ multiplex PCR; TCRdb has only the in-frame clones, and not every one. The sample consists of a few hundred thousand clones, 85% to 90% of them appearing once. The material sequenced was PBMCs or T cells enriched from blood (not recorded which). These receptors all stem from a man aged 35 to 55 who had recovered from COVID-19. CDR3s include the opening cysteine and the closing phenylalanine or tryptophan. The order of the fields is D gene, J gene, V gene, CDR3 protein. A D gene is named only where the DNA matches it firmly.

TRBD2 TRBJ2-3 TRBV7-2 CASSSLAGYSDTQYF
NA TRBJ2-2 TRBV9 CASRVGTSNTGELFF
TRBD2 TRBJ2-2 TRBV5-4 CASSAQSGSNTGELFF
TRBD2 TRBJ2-1 TRBV19 CASSLREAGGGEQFF
NA TRBJ1-6 TRBV19 CASSIREASPLHF
TRBD1 TRBJ2-5 TRBV5-6 CASSTGALTQYF
NA TRBJ2-3 TRBV7-9 CASSLITSRLFTDTQYF
TRBD2 TRBJ2-7 TRBV5-5 CASSFYTSGRFTYEQYF
TRBD1 TRBJ1-2 TRBV30 CAKTGNYGYTF
NA TRBJ2-3 TRBV30 CAWSAGTVVSTDTQYF
NA TRBJ2-5 TRBV6-5 CASGGETQYF
NA TRBJ1-2 TRBV2 CASSEALQGTSGYTF
NA TRBJ2-5 TRBV30 CAWSVGGETQYF
TRBD2 TRBJ2-3 TRBV5-1 CASSFNSGRSDTQYF
TRBD1 TRBJ1-3 TRBV4-1 CASSPRTGADGNTIYF
NA TRBJ2-7 TRBV11-2 CASSFGGEQYF
TRBD2 TRBJ2-5 TRBV14 CASSRNTGGETQYF
NA TRBJ1-2 TRBV7-9 CASSLTGSGYTF
NA TRBJ2-1 TRBV6-5 CASSYSRFPYNEQFF
NA TRBJ2-7 TRBV7-2 CASSLLVTGPSYEQYF